The rows below give T cell receptor beta chains drawn from one sample of a study of blood T cell repertoires in COVID-19. The data were produced by immunoSEQ multiplex PCR, yet TCRdb's version contains in-frame clones alone and is incomplete. Of approximately 94,000 clones in the sample, 84% are singletons; the top ten hold around a quarter. Sequenced material: peripheral blood. These receptor sequences come from a man between 60 and 70 years old with acute or convalescent COVID-19. The CDR3 runs from the conserved cysteine through the conserved F or W.

J gene,V gene,CDR3 protein
TRBJ1-2,TRBV28,CASRGRVENYGYTF
TRBJ1-5,TRBV7-2,CASSFDRGLRNQPQHF
TRBJ1-2,TRBV6-6,CASSLASSGTGVIRVGYTF
TRBJ2-1,TRBV18,CASSQGASSYNEQFF
TRBJ1-2,TRBV3-1/TRBV3-2,CASSQDFGGQSGGYTF
TRBJ1-1,TRBV5-5,CASSRQPVNTEAFF
TRBJ2-5,TRBV7-5,CTPTQGGTQYF
TRBJ2-7,TRBV7-2,CASSLLGLEQYF
TRBJ2-3,TRBV2,CASKRTGGAGTDTQYF
TRBJ2-3,TRBV24-1,CATSDGVPDTQYF
TRBJ1-1,TRBV30,CAWSTRDRGVRAFF
TRBJ2-7,TRBV27,CASSSPGISYEQYF
TRBJ2-3,TRBV29-1,CSVKPTQGGPTDTQYF
TRBJ2-2,TRBV5-5,CASSALGGGGRTGELFF
TRBJ2-2,TRBV6-6,CASSWDKAGPGELFF
TRBJ1-4,TRBV30,CAWSVGQGGAVHEKLFF
TRBJ1-6,TRBV28,CASTEHQGSYNSPLHF
TRBJ2-3,TRBV3-1/TRBV3-2,CASSQASLRGDTQYF
TRBJ2-7,TRBV5-4,CASSLKPSGYEQYF
TRBJ2-3,TRBV2,CASSTGLSGADTQYF
TRBJ1-3,TRBV27,CASSQTGESGNTIYF
TRBJ2-3,TRBV6-4,CASSDGGGADTQYF
TRBJ1-2,TRBV6-2/TRBV6-3,CASSQTGEPNYGYTF
TRBJ1-5,TRBV7-2,CASSPRTGGNQPQHF
TRBJ1-2,TRBV2,CASSVGRANGYTF
TRBJ2-1,TRBV5-6,CASSLQRGNEQFF
TRBJ2-3,TRBV4-1,CASSQYRGRTDTQYF
TRBJ1-6,TRBV6-2/TRBV6-3,CASSRDRAMSVNSPLHF
TRBJ1-5,TRBV3-1/TRBV3-2,CASSQALYSNQPQHF
TRBJ2-1,TRBV19,CASSIGAGGPNEQFF
TRBJ2-1,TRBV7-3,CASSQGLGRNEQFF
TRBJ2-2,TRBV28,CASSLDRVTGELFF
TRBJ1-2,TRBV18,CASSPGGQGFGYTF
TRBJ2-7,TRBV2,CASSLAGYEQYF
TRBJ2-7,TRBV13,CASSPDRSYEQYF
TRBJ2-1,TRBV7-9,CASSFPSGGINEQFF
TRBJ1-5,TRBV14,CASSLTGEQPQHF
TRBJ1-1,TRBV5-8,CASSLQGSPTEAFF
TRBJ2-1,TRBV11-2,CASSPLAGGYNEQFF
TRBJ2-3,TRBV4-2,CASSQVLAGGREDTQYF
TRBJ1-6,TRBV4-1,CASSPINSPLHF
TRBJ2-1,TRBV27,CASSLSRSGGAGNEQFF
TRBJ1-2,TRBV30,CAWSKEYYGYTF
TRBJ2-7,TRBV6-6,CASSYAASGGYEQYF
TRBJ1-6,TRBV2,CAARGQGGSPLHF
TRBJ2-2,TRBV12-3/TRBV12-4,CASRVTVTGELFF